Listed here is a single TCR beta chain. The record originates from a study of T-cell reconstitution after alpha-beta-depleted transplantation in children. The CDR3 has 16 amino acids. The V end lost 4 bases, the J end lost 3 bases, and 15 bases lay between the germline ends. CDR1 is KGHDR and CDR2 is SFDVKD in the germline V gene. A TCRbeta library incorporating unique molecular identifiers was prepared. MiXCR was run by TCRdb on the PCR reads, yielding one entry per CDR3 protein. Of some 400,000 distinct CDR3 sequences listed, around 21% were seen once; the top ten hold 3% to 4%. The rearrangement links TRBV24-1 to TRBJ1-5; D unresolved. The material sequenced was PBMCs from the stem cell graft donor, taken from the stem cell graft. The source of this sequence is a human donor who donated a stem cell graft to a child with acute myeloid leukemia. The CDR3 DNA reads TGTGCCACCAGTGACCGATTATGGAGGAACAATCAGCCCCAGCATTTT. It encodes CATSDRLWRNNQPQHF.